Below are 23 T cell receptor beta chains sequenced from a single sample in a study of blood T cells in healthy people across ages. Alongside a J-beta primer mix, a sample-barcoded 5' primer served in a second PCR lasting about 7 to 12 cycles. TCRdb ran MiXCR on the 5' RACE reads and lists one entry per CDR3 protein. The sample contains about 1 million distinct CDR3 sequences, 45% of which appear only once. Input material: blood. The receptors were gathered from a woman in her sixties in good health.

CDR3 coding DNA: TGTGCCATCAGTGAGTCGTCGGGAACTGCAACTAATGAAAAACTGTTTTTT. Amino acids: CAISESSGTATNEKLFF. The chain uses TRBV10-3 and TRBJ1-4; D uncertain. CDR3 length equals 17 residues. Trimming stripped 0 bases from V and 0 bases from J, with 11 bases between. The germline gives CDR1 ENHRY, CDR2 SYGVKD.

This clonotype was observed a handful of times. An end of the junction does not agree with germline; a read error may underlie this. This sequence joins TRBV4-2 and TRBJ2-3, with TRBD2 matching 12 bases. The V gene's germline CDR1 is LGHNA and CDR2 YNFKEQ. The CDR3 runs 17 residues. CDR3 sequence: CASSKERLAGGTDTQYF. The CDR3, as DNA: TGTGCCAGCAGCAAAGAAAGACTAGCGGGAGGCACAGATACGCAGTATTTT.

This clonotype appeared a few times. The rearrangement joins TRBV28 to TRBJ2-3; 9 nucleotides line up with TRBD2. After removal of 11 bases from V and 3 bases from J, the junction contained 21 bases not matched to a gene. The CDR3 is 18 residues long. CDR1 and CDR2 (germline): MDHEN, SYDVKM. CDR3 amino acids: CASTGVAGVWVGTDTQYF. DNA of the CDR3: TGTGCCTCTACTGGGGTAGCGGGAGTGTGGGTAGGAACAGATACGCAGTATTTT.

This clonotype was seen more than once but under ten times. A read error may explain this, as a much larger clone is one base away. The rearrangement links TRBV11-2 to TRBJ2-1, with TRBD2 as a possible D gene (5 bases). V shed 5 bases and J shed 1 base, with 9 bases lying between them. The CDR3 spans 14 residues. Germline-derived CDR1 and CDR2 are SGHAT and FQNNGV. CDR3 DNA sequence: TGTGCCAGCAGCCAAGCGGAATCCTACAATGAGCAGTTCTTC. Translation: CASSQAESYNEQFF.

This clonotype was recorded many times. The V gene is TRBV27, the J gene TRBJ2-7, with D perhaps matching TRBD1 (6 bases). CDR3 length: 13 amino acids. Germline V lookup: CDR1 MNHEY, CDR2 SMNVEV (reference sequence). V was shortened by 2 bases and J by 7 bases, with 12 bases between the two germline ends. As DNA, the CDR3 is TGTGCCAGCAGTTTAGGGCCGGGACAAGAGCAGTACTTC. This translates into CASSLGPGQEQYF.

The rearrangement links TRBV6-5 to TRBJ2-5; the D gene is possibly TRBD2 (5 bases). The end of the DNA fits TRBJ2-7 better, so the J call may be wrong. CDR1 and CDR2 (germline): MNHEY, SVGAGI. This CDR3 comprises 14 residues. CDR3 region: CASSYATGTDEQYF. Written as DNA, the CDR3 is TGTGCCAGCAGTTACGCCACGGGAACCGACGAGCAGTACTTC.

The table lists this clonotype with a few counts. The chain joins TRBV29-1 to TRBJ1-2; D may be TRBD1 (6 bases). CDR1 is SQVTM, CDR2 ANQGSEA, per germline. The CDR3 is 13 residues long. V was clipped by 6 bases and J by 1 base, with 12 bases between them. In nucleotides, the CDR3 is TGCAGCGTCCGGGACATCCATAACTATGGCTACACCTTC. It translates to CSVRDIHNYGYTF.

The J gene is TRBJ2-5, the V gene TRBV3-1; 8 bases are a match to TRBD2. The V and J ends lost 0 bases and 2 bases, in that order; junction bases with no gene match: 11. CDR3 size: 18 residues. The germline gives CDR1 LGHDT, CDR2 YNNKEL (reference sequence). CDR3 sequence: CASSQDSSAGGRQETQYF. CDR3 sequence (DNA): TGTGCCAGCAGCCAAGATTCTTCTGCGGGAGGTCGACAAGAGACCCAGTACTTC.

This clonotype showed up just once. The rearrangement uses TRBV15 and TRBJ1-1; TRBD1 agrees at 7 bases. Per the germline V gene, CDR1 is LNHNV and CDR2 is YYDKDF (reference sequence). V dropped 7 bases and J dropped 5; count of bases not matched to a gene: 10. The CDR3 extends over 14 amino acids. The CDR3 protein is CATTPTGFETEAFF. CDR3 coding DNA: TGTGCCACCACTCCGACAGGGTTTGAGACTGAAGCTTTCTTT.

The CDR3 is CASSESGGNNYGYTF. CDR3 sequence (DNA): TGCGCCAGCAGTGAGTCAGGGGGCAATAACTATGGCTACACCTTC. The chain has TRBV10-2 and TRBJ1-2; 7 bases line up with TRBD1. V lost 0 bases, J lost 1 base, and 2 bases stayed unmatched. Germline CDR1 is WSHSY and CDR2 is SAAADI. The CDR3 runs to 15 residues.

This chain uses TRBV4-1 with TRBJ2-7; no firm D call. V gave up 0 bases and J gave up 0 bases, with 9 bases separating them. Germline CDR1 reads MGHRA; CDR2 reads YSYEKL. The CDR3 consists of 15 residues. The CDR3: CASSQDPSDSYEQYF. The CDR3 coding sequence is TGCGCCAGCAGCCAAGATCCGTCAGACTCCTACGAGCAGTACTTC.

The rearrangement joins TRBV27 to TRBJ2-4; 10 positions agree with TRBD1. The J call is uncertain, as TRBJ2-7 better fits the DNA end. This CDR3 is built from 16 residues. Germline assignment: CDR1 MNHEY and CDR2 SMNVEV (reference sequence). The DNA of the CDR3 is TGTGCCAGCAGTCCCAGGGTGGGGACAGGGGCTGACGAGCAGTACTTC. It encodes CASSPRVGTGADEQYF.

The rearrangement joins TRBV15 to TRBJ2-3; tentatively, D is TRBD1 or TRBD2 (5 bases each). The CDR3 loop spans 16 amino acids. V was shortened by 5 bases and J by 5 bases, with 20 bases between the two germline ends. The germline gives CDR1 LNHNV, CDR2 YYDKDF (reference sequence). CDR3: CATSGHRAPREDTQYF. Here the CDR3 DNA reads TGTGCCACCAGCGGACACCGGGCTCCACGGGAAGATACGCAGTATTTT.

This clonotype was seen a few times. The V call is TRBV6-1, the J call TRBJ1-1; D perhaps matches TRBD1 (6 bases). This CDR3 region has 15 residues. The germline CDR1 and CDR2 sequences are MNHNS and SASEGT. V was pared by 6 bases and J by 5 bases, with 19 bases between. CDR3 loop: CASSYYRVGGTEAFF. CDR3 nucleotide sequence: TGTGCCAGCAGCTATTACAGGGTCGGGGGGACTGAAGCTTTCTTT.

The rearrangement uses TRBV12-5 and TRBJ2-1; weak D call: TRBD1 (6 bases). V lost 7 bases and J 6 bases, leaving 16 bases between the germline ends. Germline CDR1 is LGHNT and CDR2 is FRNRAP. The CDR3 loop spans 14 amino acids. The CDR3 nucleotides are TGTGCTAGTGCCATCTGGGGCAGGGGCAATGAGCAGTTCTTC. Translation: CASAIWGRGNEQFF.

V and J are TRBV29-1 and TRBJ2-7, with TRBD1 identical over 7 bases. Germline assignment: CDR1 SQVTM and CDR2 ANQGSEA. With V trimmed by 5 bases and J by 2 bases, 6 bases remained unmatched. The CDR3 runs 13 residues. CDR3 protein: CSVLGQVTYEQYF. The DNA of the CDR3 is TGCAGCGTTCTAGGACAGGTTACCTACGAGCAGTACTTC.

This rearrangement joins TRBV12-3 or TRBV12-4 to TRBJ2-1, with D perhaps matching TRBD1 (6 bases). V lost 3 bases and J lost 9, with 12 bases in between. The CDR3 totals 13 residues. CDR3 nucleotides: TGTGCCAGCAGTTTTGCTGGGGGCGGTGAGCAGTTCTTC. This gives the protein CASSFAGGGEQFF.

This clonotype has only a few counts. This chain connects TRBV20-1 to TRBJ1-5, with D unresolved. V was shortened by 1 base and J by 4 bases, with 14 bases between the two germline ends. Germline V gene data show CDR1 as DFQATT and CDR2 as SNEGSKA (reference sequence). The length of the CDR3 is 15 residues. The CDR3 nucleotides read TGCAGTGCTAGAGCGTGGGGTTCGGGAAATCAGCCCCAGCATTTT. This sequence encodes CSARAWGSGNQPQHF.

Comment on this clonotype: With a much larger clone just one base away, this may be a read error. V is TRBV20-1 and J is TRBJ2-1; no firm D call. CDR1 is DFQATT and CDR2 is SNEGSKA in the germline V gene (reference sequence). The CDR3 is 16 amino acids. V was trimmed by 1 base and J by 5 bases, leaving 18 bases between them. This chain's CDR3 is CSARGPVAVLHNEQFF. The CDR3 nucleotides are TGCAGTGCTAGAGGCCCCGTGGCGGTCCTCCACAATGAGCAGTTCTTC.

The chain recombines TRBV5-6 with TRBJ2-3; 7 nucleotides line up with TRBD2. The V and J ends lost 3 bases and 1 base, in that order; junction bases with no gene match: 2. The CDR3 runs to 14 residues. CDR1 SGHDT and CDR2 YYEEEE come from the germline V gene. CDR3 amino acids: CASSWEGGTDTQYF. For the CDR3, the DNA is TGTGCCAGCAGCTGGGAGGGCGGCACAGATACGCAGTATTTT. The whole variable domain, filled in from reference TRBV5-6 and TRBJ2-3, reads DAGVTQSPTHLIKTRGQQVTLRCSPKSGHDTVSWYQQALGQGPQFIFQYYEEEERQRGNFPDRFSGHQFPNYSSELNVNALLLGDSALYLCASSWEGGTDTQYFGPGTRLTVL.

This clonotype was seen only a few times. V usage is TRBV20-1 and J usage is TRBJ2-4; tentatively, D is TRBD2 (5 bases). Germline V gene data show CDR1 as DFQATT and CDR2 as SNEGSKA (reference sequence). V was trimmed by 2 bases and J by 13 bases, leaving 33 bases between them. This CDR3 has 18 amino acids. The CDR3 coding sequence is TGCAGTGCTAGATCTAAGCCGAGAGTGGCGGGCAGACCTTGGGAGCAGTACTTC. Amino acid sequence: CSARSKPRVAGRPWEQYF.

The chain links TRBV20-1 to TRBJ2-3; D might be TRBD2 (5 bases). V lost 5 bases and J 5 bases, leaving 14 bases between the germline ends. CDR3 size: 13 residues. Germline loops: CDR1 DFQATT, CDR2 SNEGSKA (reference sequence). The CDR3 bases are TGCAGTGCTGGACGGACTCTCGGAGATACGCAGTATTTT. Protein product: CSAGRTLGDTQYF.

This clonotype was counted a few times. The CDR3 sequence: CASSEENRETQYF. As DNA, the CDR3 is TGTGCCAGCAGTGAAGAGAATCGGGAGACCCAGTACTTC. The chain joins TRBV25-1 to TRBJ2-5, with D uncertain. Trimming took off 2 bases at V and 5 bases at J, with 9 bases between the two ends. Germline loops: CDR1 MGHDK, CDR2 SYGVNS. CDR3 length: 13 amino acids.